This T cell receptor (beta chain) was observed in a study of cytomegalovirus exposure and HLA in healthy donors. Study findings and constraints: Relative to the approximately 630-donor mean, N-insertions were reportedly fewer in an Asian-associated ancestry cluster in a later analysis.

Per the germline V gene, CDR1 is SNHLY and CDR2 is FYNNEI. The V end lost 1 base, the J end lost 2 bases, and 12 bases lay between the germline ends. This CDR3 has 16 residues. A note on this clone: Its antigen is undetermined.

The PCR ran on 60 Vbeta and 13 Jbeta primers. The protocol was immunoSEQ multiplex PCR, while the TCRdb copy is restricted to in-frame clones and leaves out a portion. The profile shows under 200,000 clones, 75% to 90% of them singletons. The sequenced sample was PBMCs. This chain links TRBV2 with TRBJ1-5; no firm D call. The clonotype originates from a man aged 40-50 years in good health and CMV-seropositive. CDR3 DNA: TGTGCCAGCAGTGAAGGAACACTACCAGGCAATCAGCCCCAGCATTTT. It encodes CASSEGTLPGNQPQHF. The full variable domain, its missing parts supplied by reference TRBV2 and TRBJ1-5, is EPEVTQTPSHQVTQMGQEVILRCVPISNHLYFYWYRQILGQKVEFLVSFYNNEISEKSEIFDDQFSVERPDGSNFTLKIRSTKLEDSAMYFCASSEGTLPGNQPQHFGDGTRLSIL.